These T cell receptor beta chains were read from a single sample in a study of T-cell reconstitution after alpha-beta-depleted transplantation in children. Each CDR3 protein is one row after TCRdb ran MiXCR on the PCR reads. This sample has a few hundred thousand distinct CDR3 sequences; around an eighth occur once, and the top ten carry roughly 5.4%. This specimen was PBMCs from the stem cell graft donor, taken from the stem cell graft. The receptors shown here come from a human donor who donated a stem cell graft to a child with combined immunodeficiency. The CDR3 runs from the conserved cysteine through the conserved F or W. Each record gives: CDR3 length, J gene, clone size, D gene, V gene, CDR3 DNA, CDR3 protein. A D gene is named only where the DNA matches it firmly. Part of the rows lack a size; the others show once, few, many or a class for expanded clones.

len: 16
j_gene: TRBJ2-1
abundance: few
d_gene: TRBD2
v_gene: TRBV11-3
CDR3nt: TGTGCCAGCAGCTCTAGCGGGAAGAGCTCCTACAATGAGCAGTTCTTC
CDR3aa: CASSSSGKSSYNEQFF

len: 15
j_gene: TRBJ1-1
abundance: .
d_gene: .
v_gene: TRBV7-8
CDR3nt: TGTGCCAGCAGCTTAACAGGGACCTGGAACACTGAAGCTTTCTTT
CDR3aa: CASSLTGTWNTEAFF

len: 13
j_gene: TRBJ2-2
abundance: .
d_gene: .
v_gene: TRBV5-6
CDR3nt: TGTGCCAGCAGCTTGTTGACCACCGGGGAGCTGTTTTTT
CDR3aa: CASSLLTTGELFF

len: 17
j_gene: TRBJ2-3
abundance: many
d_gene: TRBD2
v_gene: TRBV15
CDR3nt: TGTGCCACCAGCAGAGATCGACTAGCGGGAGTGGCAGATACGCAGTATTTT
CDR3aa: CATSRDRLAGVADTQYF

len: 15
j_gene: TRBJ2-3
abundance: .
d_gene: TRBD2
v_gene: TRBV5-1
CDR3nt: TGCGCCAGCAATCCTAGCGGGAGCGCGACAGATACGCAGTATTTT
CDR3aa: CASNPSGSATDTQYF

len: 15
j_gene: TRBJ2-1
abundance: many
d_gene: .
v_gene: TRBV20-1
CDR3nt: TGCAGTGCTAGAGATCCCCTTGGGGCTTACAATGAGCAGTTCTTC
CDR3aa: CSARDPLGAYNEQFF

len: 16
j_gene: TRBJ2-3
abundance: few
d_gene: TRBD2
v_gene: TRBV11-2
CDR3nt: TGTGCCAGCAGCACGCCGGGACTAGCTCTCACAGATACGCAGTATTTT
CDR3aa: CASSTPGLALTDTQYF

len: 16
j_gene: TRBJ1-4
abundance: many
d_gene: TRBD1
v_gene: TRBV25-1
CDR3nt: TGTGCCAGCAGTGACGGACCGGGACAGGGGAGGGAAAAACTGTTTTTT
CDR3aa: CASSDGPGQGREKLFF

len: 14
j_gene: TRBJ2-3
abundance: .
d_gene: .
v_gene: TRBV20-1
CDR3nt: TGCAGTGCTAGATTAAGCGGGCGCACAGATACGCAGTATTTT
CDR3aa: CSARLSGRTDTQYF

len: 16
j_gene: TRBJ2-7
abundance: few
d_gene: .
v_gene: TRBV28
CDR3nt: TGTGCCAGCAGTTTTTCTTTGGGGGTTTTGGGCTACGAGCAGTACTTC
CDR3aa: CASSFSLGVLGYEQYF

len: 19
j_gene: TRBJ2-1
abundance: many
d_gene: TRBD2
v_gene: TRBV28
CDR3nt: TGTGCCAGCAGTTTAGGGATGGCGGGGGGGACTTACTCCTACAATGAGCAGTTCTTC
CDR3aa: CASSLGMAGGTYSYNEQFF

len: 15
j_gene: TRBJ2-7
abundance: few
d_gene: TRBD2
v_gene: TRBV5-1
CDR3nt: TGCGCCAGCAGCTTCAGGGTAGCGGGTTCCTACGAGCAGTACTTC
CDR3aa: CASSFRVAGSYEQYF

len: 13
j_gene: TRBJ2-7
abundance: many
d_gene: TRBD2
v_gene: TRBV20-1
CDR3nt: TGCAGTGCCAGCGCTAGCGGGAAGTACGAGCAGTACTTC
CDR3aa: CSASASGKYEQYF

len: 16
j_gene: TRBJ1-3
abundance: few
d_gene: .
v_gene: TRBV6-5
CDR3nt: TGTGCCAGCAGTTTTTCAGGGGCAGTCTCTGGAAACACCATATATTTT
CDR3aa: CASSFSGAVSGNTIYF

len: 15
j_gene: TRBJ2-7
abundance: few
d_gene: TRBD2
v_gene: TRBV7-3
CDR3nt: TGTGCCAGCAGCTCCACTAGCGGGGAGCGTAACGAGCAGTACTTC
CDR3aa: CASSSTSGERNEQYF

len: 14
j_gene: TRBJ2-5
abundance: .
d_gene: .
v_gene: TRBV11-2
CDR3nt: TGTGCCAGCAGCTTAGTCGGAAAACAAGAGACCCAGTACTTC
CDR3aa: CASSLVGKQETQYF

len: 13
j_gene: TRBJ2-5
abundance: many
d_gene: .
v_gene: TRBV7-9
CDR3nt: TGTGCCAGCAGCCCCAGAGGGGGTGAGACCCAGTACTTC
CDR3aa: CASSPRGGETQYF